Presented here are 6 T cell receptor beta chains from one specimen sequenced in a study of blood T cells in healthy people across ages. Next came a second PCR, run for about 7 to 11 cycles, which used a sample-barcoded 5' primer along with a J-beta primer mix. TCRdb passed the 5' RACE reads through MiXCR, listing each CDR3 protein once. The sample lists around 1,100,000 distinct CDR3 sequences; around two fifths were seen once. Material: blood. Receptors were obtained from a man aged 18 to 30 in good health.

CDR3 coding DNA: TGTGCCAGCAGCAAATCGGACAGGAGTAGCAATCAGCCCCAGCATTTT. Translating it yields CASSKSDRSSNQPQHF. This chain links TRBV21-1 with TRBJ1-5; the D call in the table, TRBD1, was not verified against the DNA. TRBV21-1 is a recognized pseudogene. The CDR3 length is 16 residues.

This clonotype was detected a few times. The rearrangement joins TRBV4-3 to TRBJ1-5; D might be TRBD1 (5 bases). V was trimmed by 1 base and J by 0 bases, leaving 16 bases between them. The CDR3 is 18 amino acids. In germline, CDR1 is LGHNA, CDR2 YSLEER. CDR3 in DNA: TGCGCCAGCAGCCAAGCCCCCTCGACAGACATTAGCAATCAGCCCCAGCATTTT. This codes for CASSQAPSTDISNQPQHF.

The chain employs TRBV7-3 and TRBJ1-2; the D gene is possibly TRBD1 (5 bases). V was trimmed by 3 bases and J by 4 bases, leaving 12 bases between them. Germline assignment: CDR1 SGHTA and CDR2 FQGTGA. The CDR3 totals 14 residues. CDR3 DNA sequence: TGTGCCAGCAGCTTGGACATAACCCTCTATGGCTACACCTTC. The encoded protein is CASSLDITLYGYTF.

This clonotype turned up a few times. J is TRBJ1-2 and V is TRBV29-1; D might be TRBD1 (5 bases). CDR1 is SQVTM, CDR2 ANQGSEA, per germline. Trimming left V 3 bases short and J 3 bases short, with 11 bases between. CDR3 length equals 13 residues. CDR3 in DNA: TGCAGCGTTGACGAGGCGGGGGACTATGGCTACACCTTC. The encoded protein is CSVDEAGDYGYTF.

A word on this clonotype: One end of the junction does not line up with germline, which may come from a read error. The rearrangement links TRBV28 to TRBJ2-5, with 12 bases matching TRBD1. The CDR3 is made up of 16 amino acids. Germline CDR1 is MDHEN and CDR2 is SYDVKM. Here the CDR3 reads CASSKAGTGGQETQYF. In nucleotides, the CDR3 is TGTGCCAGCTCAAAAGCCGGGACAGGGGGCCAAGAGACTCAGTACTTC.

A few counts support this clonotype. In DNA, the CDR3 is TGTGCCATCAGTGGAGACAGGGGCCGTCTTAACACTGAAGCTTTCTTT. It codes for CAISGDRGRLNTEAFF. The gene calls are TRBV10-3 and TRBJ1-1; 8 bases are a match to TRBD1. V gave up 4 bases and J gave up 2 bases; unmatched junction bases: 9. The CDR3 loop spans 16 amino acids. The germline gives CDR1 ENHRY, CDR2 SYGVKD.